The 10 T cell receptor beta chains in this list originate from one sample, sequenced in a study of regulatory T cells in long-lasting Graves disease. CDR3-region Arm-PCR and iRepertoire HTBI primers produced the TCR beta libraries. TCRdb reprocessed the multiplex PCR reads with MiXCR, giving one entry per CDR3 protein. Altogether about 290,000 distinct CDR3 sequences are present, roughly a fifth being singletons, with the ten largest covering more than 55%. Regarding time point: persistent/refractory GD, antithyroid drugs over 5 years with positive TRAb. PBMCs were the source of the RNA used for TCR sequencing. The sample in question was peripheral blood mononuclear cells (PBMCs), obtained when the disease was refractory, from a patient treated with antithyroid drugs. Receptors originate from a female donor with Graves disease.

V usage is TRBV7-2 and J usage is TRBJ2-3; D gene uncertain. V shed 3 bases and J shed 0 bases, with 4 bases lying between them. Germline CDR1 reads SGHTA; CDR2 reads FQGNSA. The CDR3 is 13 residues long. CDR3 DNA sequence: TGTGCCAGCAGCTTCGGGAGCACAGATACGCAGTATTTT. This gives the protein CASSFGSTDTQYF.

The table lists this clonotype with a few counts. The chain recombines TRBV7-2 with TRBJ1-4; 7 nucleotides match TRBD1. V trimming: 5 bases; J trimming: 3 bases; junction bases outside the gene matches: 3. From germline, CDR1 is SGHTA and CDR2 FQGNSA. The CDR3 is made up of 14 amino acids. The CDR3, as DNA: TGTGCCAGCAGCGAGGGGGCCTCTAATGAAAAACTGTTTTTT. Translating it yields CASSEGASNEKLFF.

V gene TRBV3-1 combines with J gene TRBJ2-3; TRBD2 agrees at 7 bases. CDR1 is LGHDT and CDR2 is YNNKEL in the germline V gene (reference sequence). The J segment lost 6 bases and the V segment lost 4 bases, leaving 13 bases of the junction unmatched. The CDR3 length is 16 residues. CDR3 loop: CASSPNQRGYEDTQYF. Written as DNA, the CDR3 is TGTGCCAGCAGCCCCAACCAGCGGGGTTACGAGGATACGCAGTATTTT.

The chain carries TRBV15 and TRBJ2-2; no clear D. V dropped 0 bases and J dropped 4 bases, with 9 bases sitting between them. This CDR3 is 15 amino acids long. Per the germline V gene, CDR1 is LNHNV and CDR2 is YYDKDF (reference sequence). The CDR3 region is CATSRDYQSTGELFF. The CDR3 DNA reads TGTGCCACCAGCAGAGACTACCAGAGCACCGGGGAGCTGTTTTTT.

The sample holds a few counts of this clonotype. V usage is TRBV9 and J usage is TRBJ2-7, with 8 bases that match TRBD2. The trim removed 4 bases at V and 1 base at J, leaving 10 bases unmatched. Germline V gene lookup returns CDR1 SGDLS and CDR2 YYNGEE. The CDR3 consists of 16 residues. The CDR3 coding sequence is TGTGCCAGCAGCCCGCGAGCGGGAGCGGGATCCTACGAGCAGTACTTC. This sequence encodes CASSPRAGAGSYEQYF.

This clonotype was counted ten times or more. J is TRBJ2-7 and V is TRBV28, with 11 bases lining up with TRBD1. Germline V gene data show CDR1 as MDHEN and CDR2 as SYDVKM. J gave up 6 bases and V 7 bases, and 8 bases lay outside the gene matches. The CDR3 has 14 residues. The CDR3 DNA is TGTGCCAGCACCACCGGGGGACAGGGGGGCGAGCAGTACTTC. Translated, it gives CASTTGGQGGEQYF.

The sample holds many counts of this clonotype. The chain couples TRBV20-1 to TRBJ2-7; the D gene is possibly TRBD2 (5 bases). The CDR3 totals 13 residues. The V gene lost 0 bases and the J gene lost 2 bases, with 8 bases spanning the gap. Per germline, CDR1 DFQATT and CDR2 SNEGSKA (reference sequence). CDR3 loop: CSAREMRAYEQYF. CDR3 bases: TGCAGTGCTAGAGAGATGAGGGCCTACGAGCAGTACTTC.

This clonotype was detected only a few times. V and J are TRBV28 and TRBJ2-7; D call uncertain. Germline-derived CDR1 and CDR2 are MDHEN and SYDVKM. This CDR3 has 11 amino acids. CDR3 DNA sequence: TGTGCTAGCCGTAGGGTGGACGAGCAGTACTTC. Protein: CASRRVDEQYF.

In DNA, the CDR3 is TGTGCCAGCAGTGGGACAGAAAATTATGGCTACACCTTC. Translated, it gives CASSGTENYGYTF. The V call is TRBV12-3 or TRBV12-4, the J call TRBJ1-2; 7 nucleotides match TRBD1. There are 13 residues in the CDR3. V lost 5 bases to trimming and J lost 5 bases; unmatched junction nucleotides: 5.

V and J are TRBV7-9 and TRBJ2-7, with D unresolved. The ends were cut back, 5 bases at V and 5 bases at J, with 22 bases in the middle. The CDR3 is 16 amino acids. Germline V gene data show CDR1 as SEHNR and CDR2 as FQNEAQ (reference sequence). The CDR3 here is CASSPIGSSRGNEQYF. Written as DNA, the CDR3 is TGTGCCAGCAGCCCAATAGGGTCTTCAAGAGGTAACGAGCAGTACTTC.